The clone carrying this T cell receptor beta chain was detected only a few times. Its antigen is unknown. This sample is drawn from a study of cytomegalovirus exposure and HLA in healthy donors. Study-wide results and caveats: After further analysis at a later stage, roughly 16,000 TCR beta sequences were associated with HLA alleles at 0.05 false discovery rate. Researchers reported in a later analysis that a missense DCLRE1C variant was tied to TCR beta V- and J-gene trimming. Productive status was seen about 90% or about 30% of the time for most TCR beta V segments in an earlier analysis.

60 Vbeta and 13 Jbeta primers were used in PCR. This table comes from immunoSEQ multiplex PCR, and its TCRdb copy is limited to in-frame clones, with some not included. The sample lists 150,000 to 250,000 clones, around 77% occurring once. This CDR3 has 15 residues. CDR1 and CDR2 (germline): MNHEY, SVGAGI. Trimming at V came to 5 bases and at J to 5 bases, leaving 10 bases not matched to a gene. The rearrangement links TRBV6-5 to TRBJ1-2; 8 nucleotides match TRBD1. The TCR comes from a man aged 30-40 years in good health and CMV-seronegative. Source material: PBMCs. CDR3 sequence (DNA): TGTGCCAGCAGTCCACCGACAGGGGTATGGTATGGCTACACCTTC. It encodes CASSPPTGVWYGYTF.